The 3 T cell receptor beta chains below all came from one sample that was sequenced in a study of cytomegalovirus exposure and HLA in healthy donors. The PCR contained 60 Vbeta and 13 Jbeta primers. TCRdb keeps only in-frame clones here, not all; method: immunoSEQ multiplex PCR. The sample shows over 110,000 clones, 65% to 85% of them seen only once. The sequenced material came from PBMCs. Every receptor here comes from a man aged 18 to 30 in good health and CMV-seronegative.

Worth noting for this clone: The junction and the germline gene differ at one end; a read error may be behind it. The rearrangement joins TRBV7-7 to TRBJ2-7; 9 bases fit TRBD1. CDR1 and CDR2 from the germline V gene are SSHAT and FNYEAQ (reference sequence). The CDR3 consists of 14 residues. CDR3 sequence: CASSLGTGSYEQYF. CDR3 nucleotide sequence: TGTGCTAGCAGCTTGGGGACAGGGAGCTACGAGCAGTACTTC.

This clone has just a few counts. The V gene is TRBV6-5, the J gene TRBJ1-1; D may be TRBD1 (6 bases). Germline V gene data show CDR1 as MNHEY and CDR2 as SVGAGI. V lost 6 bases, J lost 6 bases, and 8 bases lay in between. This CDR3 spans 11 amino acids. The CDR3 DNA sequence: TGTGCCAGCAGCGGACAGTCTGAAGCTTTCTTT. It is translated as CASSGQSEAFF.

This chain joins TRBV7-3 and TRBJ2-1, with 8 bases identical to TRBD1. Germline loops: CDR1 SGHTA, CDR2 FQGTGA. The ends lost 3 bases at V and 4 bases at J; junction bases unmatched: 5. The CDR3 is 15 amino acids. CDR3 nucleotides: TGTGCCAGCAGCTTCGACAGGGGATCGTACAATGAGCAGTTCTTC. This translates into CASSFDRGSYNEQFF.